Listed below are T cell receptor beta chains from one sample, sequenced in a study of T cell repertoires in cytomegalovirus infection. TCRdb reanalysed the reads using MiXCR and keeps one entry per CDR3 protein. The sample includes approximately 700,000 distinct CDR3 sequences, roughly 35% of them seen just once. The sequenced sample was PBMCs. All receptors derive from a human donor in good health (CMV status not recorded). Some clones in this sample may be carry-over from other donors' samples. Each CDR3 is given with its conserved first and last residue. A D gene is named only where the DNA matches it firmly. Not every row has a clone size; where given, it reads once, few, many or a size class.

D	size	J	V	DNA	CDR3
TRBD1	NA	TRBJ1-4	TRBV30	TGTGCCTGGAGCCACGACAGGGGGAGAAATGAAAAACTGTTTTTT	CAWSHDRGRNEKLFF
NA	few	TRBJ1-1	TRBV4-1	TGCGCCAGCAGCTCGCGGGCAGGGGCTCACACTGAAGCTTTCTTT	CASSSRAGAHTEAFF
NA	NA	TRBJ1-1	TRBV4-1	TGCGCCACCAGCTGGACCAGGGCCACTGAAGCTTTCTTT	CATSWTRATEAFF
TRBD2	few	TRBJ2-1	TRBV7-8	TGTGCCAGCAGCTTAGCACCTAGCGGGAGGATCGATGAGCAGTTCTTC	CASSLAPSGRIDEQFF
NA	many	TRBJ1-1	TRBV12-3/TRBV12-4	TGTGCCAGTAGTCCGCTGAACACTGAAGCTTTCTTT	CASSPLNTEAFF
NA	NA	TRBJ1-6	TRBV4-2	TGTGCCAGCAGCCAGGAGTTCAATTCACCCCTCCACTTT	CASSQEFNSPLHF
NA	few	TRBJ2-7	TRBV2	TGTGCCAGCAGCCTTCTCAGGACAGAGCAGTACTTC	CASSLLRTEQYF
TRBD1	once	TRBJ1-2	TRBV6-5	TGTGCCAGCAGTTACTCGATCGGTTCGGGACAGGGGGCTCATGGCTACACCTTC	CASSYSIGSGQGAHGYTF
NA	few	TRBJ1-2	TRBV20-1	TGCAGTGCTAGAATAGCGGGCTACTATGGCTACACCTTC	CSARIAGYYGYTF
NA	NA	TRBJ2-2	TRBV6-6	TGTGCCAGCATTGACTCCAACACCGGGGAGCTGTTTTTT	CASIDSNTGELFF
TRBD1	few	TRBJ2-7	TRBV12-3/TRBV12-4	TGTGCCAGCAGCTACGGGACAGGGCGGGAGCAGTACTTC	CASSYGTGREQYF
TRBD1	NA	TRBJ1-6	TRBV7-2	TGTGCCAGCAGCTCGGGACAGGGGAGACATAATTCACCCCTCCACTTT	CASSSGQGRHNSPLHF
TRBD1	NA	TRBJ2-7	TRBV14	TGTGCCAGCAGCCTTCGCCGGGACAGGGGAAGCGAGCAGTACTTC	CASSLRRDRGSEQYF
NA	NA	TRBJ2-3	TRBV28	TGTGCCAGCAGTTCGGGGGCAGTCGGGATACCGAGATATACGCAGTATTTT	CASSSGAVGIPRYTQYF
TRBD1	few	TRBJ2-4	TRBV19	TGTGCCAGTAGTATTAGTCGGGACAGGGTAAACATTCAGTACTTC	CASSISRDRVNIQYF
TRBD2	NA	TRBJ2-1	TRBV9	TGTGCCAGCAGCGCAGGACTAGTCTACAATGAGCAGTTCTTC	CASSAGLVYNEQFF
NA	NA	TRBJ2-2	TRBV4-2	TGTGCCAGCAGCCAGTCCCCCGGGGAGCTGTTTTTT	CASSQSPGELFF
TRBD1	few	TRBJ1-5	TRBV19	TGTGCCAGTAGTTCAGCGTACCAGGGGGCAGGGCAGCCCCAGCATTTT	CASSSAYQGAGQPQHF
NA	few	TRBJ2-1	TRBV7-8	TGTGCCAGCAGCCCGAAGCCTCCGGGACACCTATACAATGAGCAGTTCTTC	CASSPKPPGHLYNEQFF
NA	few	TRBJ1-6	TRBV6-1	TGTGCCGGCGGGACGGGGAATTCACCCCTCCACTTT	CAGGTGNSPLHF
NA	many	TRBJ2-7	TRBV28	TGTGCCAGCAGTTGGTTAATAGTAGGGACCGAGCAGTACTTC	CASSWLIVGTEQYF
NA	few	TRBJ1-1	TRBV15	TGTGCCACCAGCACAGACAGGCGGGCCACTGAAGCTTTCTTT	CATSTDRRATEAFF
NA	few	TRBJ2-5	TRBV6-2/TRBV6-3	TGTGCCAGCAGTTACCGAGGACACCAAGAGACCCAGTACTTC	CASSYRGHQETQYF
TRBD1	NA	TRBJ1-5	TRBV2	TGTGCCAGCAGGCCCACAGGGGTCGATCAGCCCCAGCATTTT	CASRPTGVDQPQHF
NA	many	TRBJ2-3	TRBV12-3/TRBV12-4	TGTGCCAGCAGCCGATCACAGGGCACAGATACGCAGTATTTT	CASSRSQGTDTQYF
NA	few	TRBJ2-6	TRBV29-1	TGCAGCGTTGTCGGCCTAGCAGGTGGGGCCAACGTCCTGACTTTC	CSVVGLAGGANVLTF
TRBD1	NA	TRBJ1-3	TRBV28	TGTGCCAGCAGTCCGGGACAGGGGGCTCCTGGAAACACCATATATTTT	CASSPGQGAPGNTIYF
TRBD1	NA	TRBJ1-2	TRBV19	TGTGCCAGTAGTATAGTAGGTTCGGGTACAGGGGAACAAGATGGCTACACCTTC	CASSIVGSGTGEQDGYTF
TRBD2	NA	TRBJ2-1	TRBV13	TGTGCCACTCGGAGACTAGCGGGAATGAATGAGCAGTTCTTC	CATRRLAGMNEQFF
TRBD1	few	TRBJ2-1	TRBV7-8	TGTGCCAGCAGCTTAGCAGGGGGACAGCATTACAATGAGCAGTTCTTC	CASSLAGGQHYNEQFF
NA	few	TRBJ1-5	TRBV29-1	TGCAGCGTCGACTCCCAGGAAGGGCAGCCCCAGCATTTT	CSVDSQEGQPQHF
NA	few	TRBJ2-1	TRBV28	TGTGCCAGCAGTTTATTCTCCGGTGGCAATGAGCAGTTCTTC	CASSLFSGGNEQFF
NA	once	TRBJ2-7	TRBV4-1	TGCGCCAGCAGCCCCCGACTATCCAACGGGCAGTACTTC	CASSPRLSNGQYF
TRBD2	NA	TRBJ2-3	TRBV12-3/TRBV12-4	TGTGCCAGCGGACAACGAAGCGGGAGAGGGGATACGCAGTATTTT	CASGQRSGRGDTQYF
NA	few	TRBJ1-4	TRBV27	TGTGCCAGCGGGACCGCGGGGGAGGGTGACAATGAAAAACTGTTTTTT	CASGTAGEGDNEKLFF
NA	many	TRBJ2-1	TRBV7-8	TGTGCCAGCAGCAGAGCGCGTCACCACAATGAGCAGTTCTTC	CASSRARHHNEQFF
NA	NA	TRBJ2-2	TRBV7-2	TGTGCCAGCAGCTTACAGGGGACGAACACCGGGGAGCTGTTTTTT	CASSLQGTNTGELFF
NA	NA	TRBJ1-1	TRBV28	TGTGCCATCTCAGGGACCGGGGTCGGAGGCACTGAAGCTTTCTTT	CAISGTGVGGTEAFF
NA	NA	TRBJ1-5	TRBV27	TGTGCCAGCAGTTTTTGGTGGAATCAGCCCCAGCATTTT	CASSFWWNQPQHF
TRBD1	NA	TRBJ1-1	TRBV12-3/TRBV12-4	TGTGCCAGCAGTTTCTACAAACAGGGGGAAGCTTTCTTT	CASSFYKQGEAFF
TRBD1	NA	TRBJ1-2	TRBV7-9	TGTGCCAGCAGCGGTCAGGGGGCCAACTATGGCTACACCTTC	CASSGQGANYGYTF
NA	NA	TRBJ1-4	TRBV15	TGTGCCACCAGCAGAGATAACCCCCTTGCAACTAATGAAAAACTGTTTTTT	CATSRDNPLATNEKLFF
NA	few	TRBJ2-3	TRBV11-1	TGTGCCAGCAGCTTTTCGAGGGGGGGCACAGATACGCAGTATTTT	CASSFSRGGTDTQYF
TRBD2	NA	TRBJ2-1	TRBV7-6	TGTGCTAGCAGCCCGCGGACTAGCAATGAGCAGTTCTTC	CASSPRTSNEQFF
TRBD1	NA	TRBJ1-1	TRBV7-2	TGTGCCAGCAGCTTAGTACGACAGGGGATCCGAGCTTTCTTT	CASSLVRQGIRAFF
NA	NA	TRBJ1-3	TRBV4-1	TGCGCCAGCAGCCAAGATCATCCAGGTTCCTCTGGAAACACCATATATTTT	CASSQDHPGSSGNTIYF
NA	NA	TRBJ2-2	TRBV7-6	TGTGCCAGCCGTCGAGGGGGGACTGAGCTGTTTTTT	CASRRGGTELFF
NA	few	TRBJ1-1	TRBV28	TGTGCCAGCAGACGGAGCAGGATTTCCACTGAAGCTTTCTTT	CASRRSRISTEAFF
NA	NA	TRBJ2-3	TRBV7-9	TGTGCCAGCAGCTCGATTCGGGGCAGCACAGATACGCAGTATTTT	CASSSIRGSTDTQYF
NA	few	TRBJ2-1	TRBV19	TGTGCCAGTAGTATGAATCTCGGTGGTGCTACCTCCTACAATGAGCAGTTCTTC	CASSMNLGGATSYNEQFF
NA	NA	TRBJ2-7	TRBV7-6	TGTGCCAGTGGGTTACCCCGGGGGGAGCAGTACTTC	CASGLPRGEQYF
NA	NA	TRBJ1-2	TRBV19	TGTGCCAGTAGTATGCCCAGCGTCTATGGCTACACCTTC	CASSMPSVYGYTF